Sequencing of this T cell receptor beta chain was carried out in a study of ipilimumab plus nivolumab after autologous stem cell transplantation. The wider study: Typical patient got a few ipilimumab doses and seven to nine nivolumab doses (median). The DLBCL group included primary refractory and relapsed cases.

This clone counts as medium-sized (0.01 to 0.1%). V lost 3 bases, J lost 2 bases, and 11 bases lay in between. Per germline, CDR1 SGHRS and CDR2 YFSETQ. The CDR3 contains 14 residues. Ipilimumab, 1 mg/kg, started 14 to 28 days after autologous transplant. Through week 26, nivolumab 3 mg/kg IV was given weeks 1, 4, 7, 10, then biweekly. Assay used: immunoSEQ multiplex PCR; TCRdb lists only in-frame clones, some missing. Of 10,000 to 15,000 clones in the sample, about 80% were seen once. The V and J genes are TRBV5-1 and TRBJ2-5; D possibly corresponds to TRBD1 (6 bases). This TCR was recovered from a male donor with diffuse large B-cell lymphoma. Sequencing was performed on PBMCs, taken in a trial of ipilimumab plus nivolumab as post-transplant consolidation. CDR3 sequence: CASSSRQAQETQYF. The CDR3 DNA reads TGCGCCAGCAGCTCCCGACAGGCTCAAGAGACCCAGTACTTC.